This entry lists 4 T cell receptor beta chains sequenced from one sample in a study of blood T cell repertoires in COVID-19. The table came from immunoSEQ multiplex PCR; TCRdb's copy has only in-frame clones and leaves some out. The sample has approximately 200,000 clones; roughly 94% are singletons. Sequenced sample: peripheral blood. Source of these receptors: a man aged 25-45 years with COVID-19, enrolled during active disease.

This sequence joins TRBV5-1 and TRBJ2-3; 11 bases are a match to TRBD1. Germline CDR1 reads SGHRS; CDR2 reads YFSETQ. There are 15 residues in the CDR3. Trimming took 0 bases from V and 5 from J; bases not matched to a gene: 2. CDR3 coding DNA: TGCGCCAGCAGCTTGGGGACAGGGGGCGTAGATACGCAGTATTTT. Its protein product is CASSLGTGGVDTQYF.

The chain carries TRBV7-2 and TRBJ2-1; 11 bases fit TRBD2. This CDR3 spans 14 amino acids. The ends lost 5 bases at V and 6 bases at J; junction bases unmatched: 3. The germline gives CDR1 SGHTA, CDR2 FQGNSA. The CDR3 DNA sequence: TGTGCCAGCAGCAGTAGCGGGGGGGGCAATGAGCAGTTCTTC. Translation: CASSSSGGGNEQFF.

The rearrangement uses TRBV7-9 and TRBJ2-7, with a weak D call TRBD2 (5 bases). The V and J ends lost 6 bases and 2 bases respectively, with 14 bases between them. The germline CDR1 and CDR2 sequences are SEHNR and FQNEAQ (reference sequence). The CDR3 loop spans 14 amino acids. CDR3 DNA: TGTGCCAGCAGTTCAGCGAGGGTAACCTACGAGCAGTACTTC. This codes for CASSSARVTYEQYF.

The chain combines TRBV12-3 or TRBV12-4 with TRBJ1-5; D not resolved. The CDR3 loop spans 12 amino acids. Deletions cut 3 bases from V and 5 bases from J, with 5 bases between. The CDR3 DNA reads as TGTGCCAGCAGTTTTTCAGATCAGCCCCAGCATTTT. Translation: CASSFSDQPQHF.